The next 13 T cell receptor beta chains were all read from a single sample in a study of identical twins. TCRdb re-called the 5' RACE reads with MiXCR, one entry per CDR3 protein. The data show 1,800,000 or so distinct CDR3 sequences, about 32% seen once. Sequencing used cord blood. Source of these receptors: a newborn girl in good health.

The rearrangement joins TRBV7-9 to TRBJ2-3, with D maybe TRBD2 (5 bases). Germline V CDR1 and CDR2: SEHNR, FQNEAQ (reference sequence). The CDR3 spans 17 residues. V lost 0 bases to trimming and J lost 6 bases, with 19 bases between them. CDR3 coding DNA: TGTGCCAGCAGCTTAGCGCAGACTAAGCAAATCGGGGATACGCAGTATTTT. This encodes CASSLAQTKQIGDTQYF.

This clonotype has a handful of counts. This chain joins TRBV25-1 and TRBJ2-5, with 10 nucleotides matching TRBD2. The CDR3 has 16 residues. Germline V gives CDR1 MGHDK, CDR2 SYGVNS. With V trimmed by 4 bases and J by 2 bases, 7 bases remained unmatched. DNA of the CDR3: TGTGCCAGCAGTGCCCCCGGACTAGCGGAACAAGAGACCCAGTACTTC. As protein: CASSAPGLAEQETQYF.

This clonotype was counted a few times. The V and J genes are TRBV7-2 and TRBJ1-1; 8 bases fit TRBD1. Germline values: CDR1 SGHTA, CDR2 FQGNSA. With V trimmed by 1 base and J by 1 base, 5 bases remained unmatched. The CDR3 is 16 amino acids. The CDR3 bases are TGTGCCAGCAGCTTAGGGACAGGGAAGTGGAACACTGAAGCTTTCTTT. This gives the protein CASSLGTGKWNTEAFF.

The gene calls are TRBV25-1 and TRBJ2-3, with D perhaps TRBD2 (7 bases). Germline assignment: CDR1 MGHDK and CDR2 SYGVNS. Trimming cost V 2 bases and J 6 bases, with 12 bases left between them. The CDR3 consists of 14 residues. The CDR3 DNA follows: TGTGCCAGCAGTGAACTGGGAGGGGGGGATACGCAGTATTTT. Protein product: CASSELGGGDTQYF.

This clonotype was seen only a few times. The chain carries TRBV20-1 and TRBJ1-4; 8 positions agree with TRBD1. The CDR3 is 13 residues long. V shed 5 bases and J 8 bases; nucleotides not matched to a gene: 7. Germline loops: CDR1 DFQATT, CDR2 SNEGSKA (reference sequence). CDR3 residues: CSAARTGKEKLFF. The CDR3 DNA reads TGCAGTGCTGCCCGGACAGGGAAGGAAAAACTGTTTTTT.

The genes are TRBV7-6 and TRBJ1-1, with D possibly TRBD1 on 6 matching bases. This CDR3 comprises 17 residues. Trimming removed 6 bases from V and 1 base from J, with 21 bases in between. Germline V gives CDR1 SGHVS, CDR2 FNYEAQ. The CDR3 loop is CASSTDPSQGPNTEAFF. As DNA, the CDR3 is TGTGCCAGCAGTACCGATCCGAGCCAGGGGCCGAACACTGAAGCTTTCTTT.

V usage is TRBV28 and J usage is TRBJ1-6; D unclear. Trimming took off 5 bases at V and 7 bases at J, with 12 bases between the two ends. The CDR3 loop spans 14 amino acids. CDR1 is MDHEN, CDR2 SYDVKM, per germline. The CDR3 loop reads CASSHRARNSPLHF. In nucleotides, the CDR3 is TGTGCCAGCAGTCATAGGGCCCGGAATTCACCCCTCCACTTT.

Only a few counts were recorded for this clonotype. The chain is built from TRBV15 and TRBJ2-4; the match to TRBD2 covers 7 bases. CDR1 is LNHNV and CDR2 is YYDKDF in the germline V gene (reference sequence). V lost 0 bases, J lost 0 bases, and 5 bases stayed unmatched. CDR3 length equals 17 residues. The CDR3 protein is CATSRDGGDSAKNIQYF. The CDR3 nucleotides read TGTGCCACCAGCAGAGATGGGGGGGACTCAGCCAAAAACATTCAGTACTTC.

This clonotype was detected a few times. The rearrangement links TRBV7-9 to TRBJ2-1, with D perhaps given as TRBD1 or TRBD2 (6 bases each). CDR1 and CDR2 (germline): SEHNR, FQNEAQ (reference sequence). The CDR3 contains 18 residues. V dropped 5 bases and J dropped 0 bases, with 20 bases sitting between them. CDR3 in amino acids: CASSDVLGGTPSYNEQFF. CDR3 nucleotide sequence: TGTGCCAGCAGCGATGTGCTAGGCGGGACACCCTCCTACAATGAGCAGTTCTTC.

There are a few counts of this clonotype. The chain joins TRBV18 to TRBJ2-5, with 11 bases identical to TRBD1. Germline V gene data show CDR1 as KGHSH and CDR2 as LQKENI. Trimming at V came to 3 bases and at J to 4 bases, leaving 4 bases not matched to a gene. This CDR3 is built from 15 residues. Here the CDR3 DNA reads TGTGCCAGCTCACCTATGGACAGGGGGCCAGAGACCCAGTACTTC. Protein sequence: CASSPMDRGPETQYF.

This chain joins TRBV25-1 and TRBJ2-3; 12 bases line up with TRBD2. Looked up from germline, CDR1 is MGHDK and CDR2 is SYGVNS. Trimming took 1 base from V and 6 from J; bases not matched to a gene: 8. The CDR3 consists of 17 residues. The CDR3 is CASSEFNPSGGGDTQYF. CDR3 sequence (DNA): TGTGCCAGCAGTGAATTTAACCCTAGCGGGGGGGGCGATACGCAGTATTTT.

V usage is TRBV5-1 and J usage is TRBJ2-5; a possible D gene is TRBD2 (6 bases). The CDR3 has 14 residues. With 5 bases removed from V and 3 bases from J, the gap between germline ends came to 14 bases. CDR1 and CDR2 (germline): SGHRS, YFSETQ. CDR3 in amino acids: CASSKGVAEETQYF. For the CDR3, the DNA is TGCGCCAGCAGTAAAGGGGTAGCGGAAGAGACCCAGTACTTC.

This clonotype was found a few times. V gene TRBV20-1 combines with J gene TRBJ1-6; D not resolved. The V end was cut by 3 bases, the J end by 6 bases, with 15 bases between. CDR3 size: 15 residues. In germline, CDR1 is DFQATT, CDR2 SNEGSKA (reference sequence). The CDR3 is CSASSGGLLNSPLHF. CDR3 DNA sequence: TGCAGTGCTAGCTCCGGAGGCCTCCTTAATTCACCCCTCCACTTT.